The 17 T cell receptor beta chains below were found in one sample sequenced in a study of T cell changes during pregnancy in multiple sclerosis. Clones were read by immunoSEQ multiplex PCR, and TCRdb kept only the in-frame ones, dropping some. The data hold roughly 68,000 clones, with under 95% observed a single time. Here the sequenced sample was peripheral blood, taken in the second trimester of pregnancy. The source of these receptors is a female donor in good health, enrolled as a control in a pregnancy study.

The chain combines TRBV6-1 with TRBJ2-1; TRBD2 agrees at 14 bases. From germline, CDR1 is MNHNS and CDR2 SASEGT. V lost 6 bases to trimming and J lost 11 bases; unmatched junction nucleotides: 9. The CDR3 has 15 amino acids. The CDR3 nucleotides are TGTGCCAGCAGGGGTGGGACTAGCGGGAGCCCTAAGCAGTTCTTC. This translates into CASRGGTSGSPKQFF.

The rearrangement joins TRBV11-2 to TRBJ2-7; D may be TRBD2 (6 bases). V lost 5 bases, J lost 0 bases, and 11 bases lay in between. This CDR3 contains 14 residues. Germline lookup yields CDR1 SGHAT and CDR2 FQNNGV. The CDR3 sequence is CASSTGLRSYEQYF. CDR3 sequence (DNA): TGTGCCAGCAGCACGGGACTCCGCTCCTACGAGCAGTACTTC.

The table lists this clone with a few counts. This chain links TRBV19 with TRBJ2-7; D gene unclear. The V end was cut by 4 bases, the J end by 2 bases, with 6 bases between. Germline CDR1 and CDR2: LNHDA and SQIVND (reference sequence). There are 12 residues in the CDR3. This CDR3 is CASSSRPYEQYF. The DNA for the CDR3 is TGTGCCAGTAGTAGCAGGCCCTACGAGCAGTACTTC.

The genes are TRBV11-2 and TRBJ2-7, with D possibly TRBD1 on 6 matching bases. The CDR3 runs to 14 residues. The germline V gene encodes CDR1 SGHAT and CDR2 FQNNGV. Trimming removed 5 bases from V and 6 bases from J, with 17 bases in between. The CDR3 sequence: CASSMGHAGSEQYF. The CDR3 DNA follows: TGTGCCAGCAGCATGGGACATGCCGGGTCCGAGCAGTACTTC.

The CDR3 spells CASSSETGASGNTIYF. CDR3 bases: TGTGCCAGTAGTTCCGAGACAGGGGCCTCTGGAAACACCATATATTTT. The chain is built from TRBV19 and TRBJ1-3; 8 nucleotides match TRBD1. V gave up 5 bases and J gave up 0 bases; unmatched junction bases: 6. The V gene's germline CDR1 is LNHDA and CDR2 SQIVND (reference sequence). There are 16 residues in the CDR3.

The chain uses TRBV7-3 and TRBJ2-2, with 7 nucleotides matching TRBD1. This CDR3 comprises 16 residues. Germline-derived CDR1 and CDR2 are SGHTA and FQGTGA. The V and J ends lost 4 bases and 4 bases, in that order; junction bases with no gene match: 9. The CDR3, as DNA: TGTGCCAGCAGCTCTGCCAACAGGGGTTTCACCGGGGAGCTGTTTTTT. Translating gives CASSSANRGFTGELFF. The entire variable domain, with the rest obtained from reference TRBV7-3 and TRBJ2-2, is as follows: GAGVSQTPSNKVTEKGKYVELRCDPISGHTALYWYRQSLGQGPEFLIYFQGTGAADDSGLPNDRFFAVRPEGSVSTLKIQRTERGDSAVYLCASSSANRGFTGELFFGEGSRLTVL.

This clone appeared once. The rearrangement uses TRBV19 and TRBJ1-3; D is unresolved. CDR3 size: 17 residues. V lost 7 bases, J lost 0 bases, and 19 bases lay in between. Germline lookup yields CDR1 LNHDA and CDR2 SQIVND (reference sequence). CDR3 sequence: CASNGYGSLRSGNTIYF. DNA of the CDR3: TGTGCCAGTAATGGGTACGGGAGCCTCCGCTCTGGAAACACCATATATTTT.

This rearrangement joins TRBV6-1 to TRBJ2-1; 9 nucleotides match TRBD2. This CDR3 is 14 amino acids long. Trimming removed 8 bases from V and 8 bases from J; junction bases left unmatched: 10. The germline V gene encodes CDR1 MNHNS and CDR2 SASEGT. CDR3 sequence: CASYFAGGPYEQFF. The DNA for the CDR3 is TGTGCCAGCTACTTCGCGGGAGGGCCCTATGAGCAGTTCTTC.

V is TRBV6-5 and J is TRBJ1-1; D is undetermined. The V gene lost 2 bases and the J gene lost 1 base, with 5 bases spanning the gap. The CDR3 runs to 13 residues. Looked up from germline, CDR1 is MNHEY and CDR2 is SVGAGI. The CDR3 reads CASSYGQNTEAFF. The CDR3 coding sequence is TGTGCCAGCAGTTACGGGCAGAACACTGAAGCTTTCTTT.

This clone was recorded a few times. This rearrangement joins TRBV14 to TRBJ2-1, with 8 bases lining up with TRBD2. The trim removed 1 base at V and 7 bases at J, leaving 3 bases unmatched. CDR3 length equals 14 residues. Germline V gives CDR1 SGHDN, CDR2 FVKESK. The CDR3 region is CASSQGTSPNEQFF. CDR3 bases: TGTGCCAGCAGCCAAGGGACTAGCCCTAATGAGCAGTTCTTC. Complete variable domain (other parts from reference TRBV14 and TRBJ2-1): EAGVTQFPSHSVIEKGQTVTLRCDPISGHDNLYWYRRVMGKEIKFLLHFVKESKQDESGMPNNRFLAERTGGTYSTLKVQPAELEDSGVYFCASSQGTSPNEQFFGPGTRLTVL.

The chain joins TRBV6-4 to TRBJ2-3, with 9 bases lining up with TRBD1. The germline V gene encodes CDR1 MRHNA and CDR2 SNTAGT. The CDR3 is 15 amino acids. V lost 2 bases, J lost 3 bases, and 3 bases stayed unmatched. CDR3 protein: CASSDKQGATDTQYF. Here the CDR3 DNA reads TGTGCCAGCAGTGACAAACAGGGGGCTACAGATACGCAGTATTTT.

The V and J genes are TRBV28 and TRBJ2-1; 9 bases agree with TRBD2. Germline-derived CDR1 and CDR2 are MDHEN and SYDVKM. The CDR3 runs 15 residues. J was trimmed by 1 base and V by 6 bases; bases with no gene match: 4. This CDR3 reads CASSPSGGSYNEQFF. DNA for the CDR3: TGTGCCAGCAGCCCCAGCGGGGGGTCCTACAATGAGCAGTTCTTC.

The rearrangement joins TRBV5-1 to TRBJ2-7, with 11 bases matching TRBD1. The CDR3 has 14 amino acids. Germline V gene data show CDR1 as SGHRS and CDR2 as YFSETQ. V was pared by 4 bases and J by 4 bases, with 4 bases of the junction left unmatched. CDR3 residues: CASSGGQGVYEQYF. DNA of the CDR3: TGCGCCAGCAGCGGGGGACAGGGGGTTTACGAGCAGTACTTC.

The chain is built from TRBV28 and TRBJ1-1; D is possibly TRBD1 (6 bases). Germline CDR1 MDHEN, CDR2 SYDVKM. The V and J ends lost 4 bases and 3 bases respectively, with 12 bases between them. The CDR3 is made up of 14 amino acids. CDR3 residues: CASSSGELYTEAFF. The CDR3 coding sequence is TGTGCCAGCAGTTCAGGGGAATTGTACACTGAAGCTTTCTTT. Combining the CDR3 with reference TRBV28 and TRBJ1-1 gives the whole variable domain DVKVTQSSRYLVKRTGEKVFLECVQDMDHENMFWYRQDPGLGLRLIYFSYDVKMKEKGDIPEGYSVSREKKERFSLILESASTNQTSMYLCASSSGELYTEAFFGQGTRLTVV.

The gene calls are TRBV30 and TRBJ2-7, with D possibly being TRBD1 (6 bases). The V and J ends lost 0 bases and 5 bases respectively, with 11 bases between them. The CDR3 runs to 13 residues. Germline V CDR1 and CDR2: GTSNPN, SVGIG (reference sequence). The CDR3 DNA reads as TGTGCCTGGAGTGTACCCAGGGGACACGAGCAGTACTTC. This gives the protein CAWSVPRGHEQYF.

V usage is TRBV4-2 and J usage is TRBJ2-2; 7 bases fit TRBD2. In germline, CDR1 is LGHNA, CDR2 YNFKEQ. V was clipped by 0 bases and J by 7 bases; unmatched bases: 11. The CDR3 is 17 amino acids. The CDR3 coding sequence is TGTGCCAGCAGCCAAGAGTTGGGGGGAGGGCCGGGCGGGGAGCTGTTTTTT. This sequence encodes CASSQELGGGPGGELFF.

The chain combines TRBV4-2 with TRBJ2-3; perhaps TRBD2 as D (6 bases). The CDR3 covers 14 residues. The germline V gene encodes CDR1 LGHNA and CDR2 YNFKEQ. Trimming took off 1 base at V and 6 bases at J, with 11 bases between the two ends. The CDR3 DNA reads as TGTGCCAGCAGCCAAGGCCTAGCGAGCGATACGCAGTATTTT. Protein: CASSQGLASDTQYF.